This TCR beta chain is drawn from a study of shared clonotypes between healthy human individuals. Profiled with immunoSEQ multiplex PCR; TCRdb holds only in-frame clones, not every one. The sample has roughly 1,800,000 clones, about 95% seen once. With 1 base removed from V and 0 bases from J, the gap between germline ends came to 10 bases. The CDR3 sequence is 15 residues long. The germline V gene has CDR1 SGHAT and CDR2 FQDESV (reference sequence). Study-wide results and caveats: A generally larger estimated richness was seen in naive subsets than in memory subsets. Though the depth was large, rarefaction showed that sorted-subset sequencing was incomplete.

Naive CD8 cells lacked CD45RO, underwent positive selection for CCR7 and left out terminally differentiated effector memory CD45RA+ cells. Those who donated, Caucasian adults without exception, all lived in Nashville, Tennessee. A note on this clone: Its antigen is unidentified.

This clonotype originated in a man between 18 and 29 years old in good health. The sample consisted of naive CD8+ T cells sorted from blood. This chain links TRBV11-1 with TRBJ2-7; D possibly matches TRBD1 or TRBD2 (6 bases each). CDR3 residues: CASSLGGDISYEQYF. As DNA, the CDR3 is TGTGCCAGCAGCTTAGGGGGGGACATCTCCTACGAGCAGTACTTC.